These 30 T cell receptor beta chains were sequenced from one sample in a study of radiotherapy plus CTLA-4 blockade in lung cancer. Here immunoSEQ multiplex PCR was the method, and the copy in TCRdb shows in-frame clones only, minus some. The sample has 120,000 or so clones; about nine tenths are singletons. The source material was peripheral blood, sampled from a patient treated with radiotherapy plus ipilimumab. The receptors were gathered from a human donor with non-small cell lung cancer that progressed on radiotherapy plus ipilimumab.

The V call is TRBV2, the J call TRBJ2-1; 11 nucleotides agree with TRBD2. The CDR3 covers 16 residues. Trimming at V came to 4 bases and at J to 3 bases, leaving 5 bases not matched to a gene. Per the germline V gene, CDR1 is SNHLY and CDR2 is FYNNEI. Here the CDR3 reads CASSGYSGRDYNEQFF. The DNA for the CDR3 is TGTGCCAGCAGTGGCTATAGCGGGAGGGACTACAATGAGCAGTTCTTC.

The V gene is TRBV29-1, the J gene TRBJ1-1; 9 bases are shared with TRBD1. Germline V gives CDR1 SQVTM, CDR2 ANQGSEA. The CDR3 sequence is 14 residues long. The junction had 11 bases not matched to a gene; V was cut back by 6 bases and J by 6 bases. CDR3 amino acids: CSVDPGQGVPEAFF. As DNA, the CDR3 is TGCAGCGTGGATCCGGGACAGGGTGTTCCTGAAGCTTTCTTT.

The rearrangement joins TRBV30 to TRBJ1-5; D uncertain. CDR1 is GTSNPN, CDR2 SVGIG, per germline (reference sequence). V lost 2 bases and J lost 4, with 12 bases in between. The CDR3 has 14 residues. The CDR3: CAWSSGSGNQPQHF. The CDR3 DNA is TGTGCCTGGAGTAGCGGCAGTGGTAATCAGCCCCAGCATTTT.

The DNA of the CDR3 is TGTGCCAGCAGTGAACTGCGCGGCCCGGGGACTCAAAACACCATATATTTT. Protein: CASSELRGPGTQNTIYF. The chain recombines TRBV2 with TRBJ1-3, with D possibly TRBD1 on 5 matching bases. The germline V gene encodes CDR1 SNHLY and CDR2 FYNNEI. The CDR3 loop spans 17 amino acids. Trimming removed 2 bases at V and 6 bases at J, with 20 bases between.

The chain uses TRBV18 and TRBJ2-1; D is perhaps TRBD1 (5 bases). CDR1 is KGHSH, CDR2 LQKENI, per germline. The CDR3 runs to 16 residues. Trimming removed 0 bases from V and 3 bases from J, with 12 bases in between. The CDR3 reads CASSPPQIGVYNEQFF. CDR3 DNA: TGTGCCAGCTCACCACCGCAAATAGGGGTCTACAATGAGCAGTTCTTC.

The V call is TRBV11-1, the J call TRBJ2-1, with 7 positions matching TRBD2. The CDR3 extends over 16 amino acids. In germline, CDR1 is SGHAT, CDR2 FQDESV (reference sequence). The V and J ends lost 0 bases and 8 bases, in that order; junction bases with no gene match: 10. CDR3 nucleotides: TGTGCCAGCAGCTTAGCGCGGGACGGGAGGTTCCATGAGCAGTTCTTC. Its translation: CASSLARDGRFHEQFF.

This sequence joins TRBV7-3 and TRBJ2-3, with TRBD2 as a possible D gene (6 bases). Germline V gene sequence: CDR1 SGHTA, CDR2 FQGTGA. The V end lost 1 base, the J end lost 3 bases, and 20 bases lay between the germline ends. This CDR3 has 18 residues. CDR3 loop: CASSLIPGAGTVTDTQYF. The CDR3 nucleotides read TGTGCCAGCAGCTTAATACCCGGGGCGGGAACGGTAACAGATACGCAGTATTTT.

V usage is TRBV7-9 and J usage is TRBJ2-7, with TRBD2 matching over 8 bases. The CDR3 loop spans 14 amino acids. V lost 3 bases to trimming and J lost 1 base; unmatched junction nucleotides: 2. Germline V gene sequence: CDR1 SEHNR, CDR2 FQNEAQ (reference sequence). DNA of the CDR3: TGTGCCAGCAGCTTTCGGGGGGGATCCTACGAGCAGTACTTC. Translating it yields CASSFRGGSYEQYF.

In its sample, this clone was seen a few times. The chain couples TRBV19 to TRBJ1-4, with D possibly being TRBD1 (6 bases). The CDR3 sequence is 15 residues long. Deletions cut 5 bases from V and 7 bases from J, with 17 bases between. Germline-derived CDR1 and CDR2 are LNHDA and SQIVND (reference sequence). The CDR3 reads CASSSGALGGEKLFF. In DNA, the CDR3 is TGTGCCAGTAGTTCAGGGGCTCTCGGGGGTGAAAAACTGTTTTTT.

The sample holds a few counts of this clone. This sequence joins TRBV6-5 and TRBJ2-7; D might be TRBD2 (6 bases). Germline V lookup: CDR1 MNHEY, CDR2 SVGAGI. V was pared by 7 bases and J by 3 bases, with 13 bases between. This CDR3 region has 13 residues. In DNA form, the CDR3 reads TGTGCCAGCAAGAGGCGGGGCTACTACGAGCAGTACTTC. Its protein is CASKRRGYYEQYF.

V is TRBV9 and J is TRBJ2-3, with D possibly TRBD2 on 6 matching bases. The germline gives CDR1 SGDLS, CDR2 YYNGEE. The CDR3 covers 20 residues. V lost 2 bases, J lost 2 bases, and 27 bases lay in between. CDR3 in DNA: TGTGCCAGCAGCGTGGGTCGAGCTAAAGCGGGTGTTCGCCACACAGATACGCAGTATTTT. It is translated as CASSVGRAKAGVRHTDTQYF.

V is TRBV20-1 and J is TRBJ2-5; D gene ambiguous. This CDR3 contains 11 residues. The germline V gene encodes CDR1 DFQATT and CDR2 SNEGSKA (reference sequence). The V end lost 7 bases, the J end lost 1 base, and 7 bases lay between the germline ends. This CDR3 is CSGGSQETQYF. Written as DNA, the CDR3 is TGCAGTGGAGGCAGCCAAGAGACCCAGTACTTC.

For the CDR3, the DNA is TGCGCCAGCAGCTTGGCTATCCCGAGCTCCTACGAGCAGTACTTC. Translation gives CASSLAIPSSYEQYF. The rearrangement uses TRBV5-1 and TRBJ2-7; D is undetermined. The V end lost 0 bases, the J end lost 0 bases, and 10 bases lay between the germline ends. The CDR3 runs to 15 residues. Germline V gene lookup returns CDR1 SGHRS and CDR2 YFSETQ.

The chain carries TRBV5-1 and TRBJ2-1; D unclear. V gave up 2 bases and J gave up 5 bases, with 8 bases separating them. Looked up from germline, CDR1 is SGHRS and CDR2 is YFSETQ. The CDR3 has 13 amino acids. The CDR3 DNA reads TGCGCCAGCAGCTTCGGGCGAAACAATGAGCAGTTCTTC. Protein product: CASSFGRNNEQFF.

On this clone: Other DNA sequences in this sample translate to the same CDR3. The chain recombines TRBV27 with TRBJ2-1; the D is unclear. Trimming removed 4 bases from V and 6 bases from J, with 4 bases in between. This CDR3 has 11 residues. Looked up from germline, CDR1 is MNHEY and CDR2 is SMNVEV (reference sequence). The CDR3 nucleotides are TGTGCCAGCAGTTCAGGCAATGAGCAGTTCTTC. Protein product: CASSSGNEQFF.

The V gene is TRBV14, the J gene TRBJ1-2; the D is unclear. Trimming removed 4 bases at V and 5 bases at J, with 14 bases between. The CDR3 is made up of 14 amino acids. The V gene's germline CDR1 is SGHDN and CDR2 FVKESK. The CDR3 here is CASSPQMGSYGYTF. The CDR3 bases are TGTGCCAGCAGCCCCCAAATGGGCTCTTATGGCTACACCTTC.

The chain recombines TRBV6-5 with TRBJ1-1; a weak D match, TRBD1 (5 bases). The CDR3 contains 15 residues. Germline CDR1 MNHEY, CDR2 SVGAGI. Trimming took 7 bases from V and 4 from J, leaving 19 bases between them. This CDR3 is CASTERASGGTEAFF. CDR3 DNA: TGTGCCAGCACGGAGAGGGCCTCGGGGGGCACTGAAGCTTTCTTT.

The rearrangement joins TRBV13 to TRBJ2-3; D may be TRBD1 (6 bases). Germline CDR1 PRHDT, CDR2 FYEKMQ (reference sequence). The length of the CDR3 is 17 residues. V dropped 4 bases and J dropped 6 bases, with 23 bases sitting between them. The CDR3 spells CASSSPSNGGFGDTQYF. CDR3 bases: TGTGCCAGCAGCTCCCCTAGCAATGGGGGCTTCGGCGATACGCAGTATTTT. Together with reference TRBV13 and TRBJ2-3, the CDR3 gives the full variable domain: AAGVIQSPRHLIKEKRETATLKCYPIPRHDTVYWYQQGPGQDPQFLISFYEKMQSDKGSIPDRFSAQQFSDYHSELNMSSLELGDSALYFCASSSPSNGGFGDTQYFGPGTRLTVL.

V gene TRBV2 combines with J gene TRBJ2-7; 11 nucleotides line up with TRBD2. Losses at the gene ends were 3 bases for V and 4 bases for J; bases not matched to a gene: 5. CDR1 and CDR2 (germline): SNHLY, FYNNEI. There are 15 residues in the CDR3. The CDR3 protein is CASSDGASGRYEQYF. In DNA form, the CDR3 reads TGTGCCAGCAGTGATGGGGCTAGCGGGAGGTACGAGCAGTACTTC. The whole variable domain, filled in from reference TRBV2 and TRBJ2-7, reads EPEVTQTPSHQVTQMGQEVILRCVPISNHLYFYWYRQILGQKVEFLVSFYNNEISEKSEIFDDQFSVERPDGSNFTLKIRSTKLEDSAMYFCASSDGASGRYEQYFGPGTRLTVT.

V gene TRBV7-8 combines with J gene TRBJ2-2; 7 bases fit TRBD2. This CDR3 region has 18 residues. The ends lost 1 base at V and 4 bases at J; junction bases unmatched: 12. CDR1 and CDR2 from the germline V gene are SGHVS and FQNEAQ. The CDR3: CASSLVPRRASGTGELFF. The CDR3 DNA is TGTGCCAGCAGCTTAGTCCCACGCAGGGCTAGCGGCACCGGGGAGCTGTTTTTT.

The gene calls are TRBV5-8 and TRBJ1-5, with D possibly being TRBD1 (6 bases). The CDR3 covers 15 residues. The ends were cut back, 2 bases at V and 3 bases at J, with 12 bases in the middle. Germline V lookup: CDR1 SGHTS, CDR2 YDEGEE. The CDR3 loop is CASSLGGQYNQPQHF. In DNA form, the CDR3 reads TGTGCCAGCAGCTTAGGTGGACAGTACAATCAGCCCCAGCATTTT. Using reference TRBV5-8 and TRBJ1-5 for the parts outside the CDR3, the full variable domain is EAGVTQSPTHLIKTRGQQATLRCSPISGHTSVYWYQQALGLGLQFLLWYDEGEERNRGNFPPRFSGRQFPNYSSELNVNALELEDSALYLCASSLGGQYNQPQHFGDGTRLSIL.

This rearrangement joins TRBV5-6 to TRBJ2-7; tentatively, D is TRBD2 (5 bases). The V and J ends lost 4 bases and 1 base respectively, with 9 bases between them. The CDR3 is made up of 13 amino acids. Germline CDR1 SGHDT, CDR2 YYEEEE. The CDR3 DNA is TGTGCCAGCAGCCCGACTAATTCCTACGAGCAGTACTTC. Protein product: CASSPTNSYEQYF.

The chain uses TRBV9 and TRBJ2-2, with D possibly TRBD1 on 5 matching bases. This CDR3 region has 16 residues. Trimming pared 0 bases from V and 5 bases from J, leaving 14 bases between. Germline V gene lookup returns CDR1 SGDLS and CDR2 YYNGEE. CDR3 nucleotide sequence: TGTGCCAGCAGCGTAGGAGCAGGGCATATAACCGGGGAGCTGTTTTTT. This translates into CASSVGAGHITGELFF. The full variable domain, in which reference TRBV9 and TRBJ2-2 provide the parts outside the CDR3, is DSGVTQTPKHLITATGQRVTLRCSPRSGDLSVYWYQQSLDQGLQFLIQYYNGEERAKGNILERFSAQQFPDLHSELNLSSLELGDSALYFCASSVGAGHITGELFFGEGSRLTVL.

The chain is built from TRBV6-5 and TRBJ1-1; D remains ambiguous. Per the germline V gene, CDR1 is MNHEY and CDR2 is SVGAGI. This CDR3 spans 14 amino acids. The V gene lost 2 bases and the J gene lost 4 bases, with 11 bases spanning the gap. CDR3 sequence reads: CASSYGSEGTEAFF. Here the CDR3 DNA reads TGTGCCAGCAGTTACGGATCGGAGGGCACTGAAGCTTTCTTT.

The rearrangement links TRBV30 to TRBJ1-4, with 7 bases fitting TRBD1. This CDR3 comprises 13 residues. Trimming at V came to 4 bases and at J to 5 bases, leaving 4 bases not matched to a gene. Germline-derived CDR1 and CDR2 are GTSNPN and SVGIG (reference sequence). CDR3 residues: CAWTGQFNEKLFF. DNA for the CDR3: TGTGCCTGGACGGGACAGTTCAATGAAAAACTGTTTTTT.

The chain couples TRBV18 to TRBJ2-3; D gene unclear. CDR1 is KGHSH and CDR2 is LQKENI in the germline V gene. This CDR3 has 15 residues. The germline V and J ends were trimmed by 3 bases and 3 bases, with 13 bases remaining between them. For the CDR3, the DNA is TGTGCCAGCTCACCCCCCACCTTGACTACAGATACGCAGTATTTT. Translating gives CASSPPTLTTDTQYF.

CDR3 in amino acids: CASSYFPKVTGELFF. The CDR3 nucleotides are TGTGCCAGCAGTTACTTCCCCAAGGTCACCGGGGAGCTGTTTTTT. V usage is TRBV6-5 and J usage is TRBJ2-2; D is undetermined. The germline V and J ends were trimmed by 1 base and 4 bases, with 10 bases remaining between them. This CDR3 comprises 15 residues. The germline gives CDR1 MNHEY, CDR2 SVGAGI.

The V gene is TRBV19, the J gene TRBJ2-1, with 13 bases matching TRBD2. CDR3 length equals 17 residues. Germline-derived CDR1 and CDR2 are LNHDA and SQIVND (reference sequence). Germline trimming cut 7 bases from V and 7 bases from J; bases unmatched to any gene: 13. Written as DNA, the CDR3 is TGTGCCAGTACCTTATCCGGACTAGCGGGAGTAAAGAATGAGCAGTTCTTC. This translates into CASTLSGLAGVKNEQFF.

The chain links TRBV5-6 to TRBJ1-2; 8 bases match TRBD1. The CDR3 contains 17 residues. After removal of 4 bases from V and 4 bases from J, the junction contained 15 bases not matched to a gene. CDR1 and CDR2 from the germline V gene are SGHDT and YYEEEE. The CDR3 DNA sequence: TGTGCCAGCAGCGTCTTAGGTCAGGGGGCTTTTGTCTATGGCTACACCTTC. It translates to CASSVLGQGAFVYGYTF.

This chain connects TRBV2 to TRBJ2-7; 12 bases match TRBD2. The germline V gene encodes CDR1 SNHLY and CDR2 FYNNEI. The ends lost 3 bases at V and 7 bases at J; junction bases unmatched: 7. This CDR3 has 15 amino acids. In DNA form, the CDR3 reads TGTGCCAGCAGTGATCCAGGACTAGCGGGATTAGAGCAGTACTTC. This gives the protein CASSDPGLAGLEQYF.